These T cell receptor beta chains were read from a single sample in a study of cytomegalovirus exposure and HLA in healthy donors. Sequencing was performed with immunoSEQ multiplex PCR; in TCRdb, only in-frame clones are kept and a portion is missing. Altogether around 190,000 clones are present, over 75% being singletons, with the ten largest covering around 2%. The specimen sequenced was PBMCs. The source is a man younger than 35 in good health and CMV-seronegative. Both conserved end residues are part of each CDR3. D genes are given only for firm matches. Expanded clones get a size class; other rows say once, few or many, or leave the size out.

j_gene | abundance | d_gene | v_gene | CDR3aa | CDR3nt
TRBJ2-7 | - | - | TRBV28 | CASSSLAGWVSYEQYF | TGTGCCAGCAGTTCCTTAGCAGGGTGGGTATCCTACGAGCAGTACTTC
TRBJ2-2 | once | - | TRBV7-9 | CASSLWFGGSGGELFF | TGTGCCAGCAGCTTATGGTTCGGAGGCTCGGGCGGGGAGCTGTTTTTT
TRBJ2-7 | - | - | TRBV5-1 | CASSLDNSYEQYF | TGCGCCAGCAGCTTGGACAACAGCTACGAGCAGTACTTC
TRBJ2-5 | - | - | TRBV5-1 | CASSLALNRQIQETQYF | TGCGCCAGCAGCTTGGCCCTAAACAGGCAAATCCAAGAGACCCAGTACTTC
TRBJ2-1 | - | TRBD2 | TRBV13 | CASSPRTSSGEQFF | TGTGCCAGCAGCCCTCGGACTAGTTCAGGTGAGCAGTTCTTC
TRBJ2-5 | - | - | TRBV4-3 | CASSQDLQQETQYF | TGCGCCAGCAGCCAAGATCTCCAGCAAGAGACCCAGTACTTC
TRBJ1-6 | - | TRBD1 | TRBV7-8 | CASSSDRVSPLHF | TGTGCCAGCAGCTCCGACAGGGTTTCCCCCCTCCACTTT
TRBJ1-4 | few | TRBD1 | TRBV9 | CASSGGGRYEKLFF | TGTGCCAGCAGCGGAGGGGGCCGTTATGAAAAACTGTTTTTT
TRBJ1-5 | - | TRBD1 | TRBV27 | CASSLTGGLQPQHF | TGTGCCAGCAGTCTTACAGGGGGCCTTCAGCCCCAGCATTTT
TRBJ1-4 | - | - | TRBV5-4 | CASSLEAGANEKLFF | TGTGCCAGCAGCTTGGAGGCCGGGGCTAATGAAAAACTGTTTTTT
TRBJ1-2 | - | - | TRBV6-5 | CASSYSGGPYGYTF | TGTGCCAGCAGTTACTCGGGGGGTCCCTATGGCTACACCTTC
TRBJ1-2 | - | TRBD1 | TRBV7-8 | CASSLDGTGRLGNYGYTF | TGTGCCAGCAGCTTAGATGGGACAGGGCGTCTGGGGAACTATGGCTACACCTTC
TRBJ2-1 | - | - | TRBV12-5 | CASGYGGVYNEQFF | TGTGCTAGTGGTTACGGGGGAGTTTACAATGAGCAGTTCTTC
TRBJ2-7 | few | TRBD1 | TRBV30 | CAWSRGTGNYEQYF | TGTGCCTGGAGCCGTGGGACAGGGAACTACGAGCAGTACTTC
TRBJ1-2 | few | - | TRBV15 | CATSSGTLNYGYTF | TGTGCCACCAGTTCAGGGACTCTGAACTATGGCTACACCTTC
TRBJ2-1 | once | TRBD2 | TRBV28 | CASSSPTSGSPNEQFF | TGTGCCAGCAGTTCCCCGACTAGCGGGAGCCCCAATGAGCAGTTCTTC
TRBJ2-7 | - | - | TRBV5-1 | CASSLVLGASSYEQYF | TGCGCCAGCAGCTTGGTCTTAGGGGCCTCCTCCTACGAGCAGTACTTC
TRBJ1-1 | - | - | TRBV11-2 | CASSLTANTEAFF | TGTGCCAGCAGCTTGACAGCTAACACTGAAGCTTTCTTT
TRBJ1-5 | few | TRBD1 | TRBV7-2 | CASSLGGQGLHQPQHF | TGTGCCAGCAGCTTAGGTGGACAGGGGCTCCATCAGCCCCAGCATTTT
TRBJ1-5 | few | - | TRBV2 | CASSGRGDGPQPQHF | TGTGCCAGCAGTGGTCGGGGAGACGGACCACAGCCCCAGCATTTT
TRBJ1-6 | - | - | TRBV11-2 | CASTLFRDSPLHF | TGTGCCAGCACCCTTTTCAGGGATTCACCCCTCCACTTT
TRBJ2-5 | few | - | TRBV5-4 | CASSFLDSQETQYF | TGTGCCAGCAGCTTCCTCGACAGCCAAGAGACCCAGTACTTC
TRBJ2-1 | - | TRBD1 | TRBV9 | CASSAGQGAKGKQFF | TGTGCCAGCAGCGCGGGACAGGGGGCGAAAGGGAAGCAGTTCTTC
TRBJ2-3 | - | TRBD2 | TRBV5-1 | CASSTGTSGSTDTQYF | TGCGCCAGCAGCACAGGGACTAGCGGGAGCACAGATACGCAGTATTTT
TRBJ1-3 | once | - | TRBV19 | CASSGTYGSGNTIYF | TGTGCCAGTAGTGGGACATACGGCTCTGGAAACACCATATATTTT
TRBJ2-7 | - | TRBD1 | TRBV9 | CASSPGQGDEQYF | TGTGCCAGCAGCCCTGGACAGGGTGACGAGCAGTACTTC
TRBJ2-2 | - | TRBD1 | TRBV7-7 | CATADRPNTGELFF | TGTGCTACCGCGGACAGGCCCAACACCGGGGAGCTGTTTTTT
TRBJ2-3 | - | TRBD2 | TRBV4-3 | CASSQDPSSGGADTQYF | TGCGCCAGCAGCCAAGACCCCTCTAGCGGGGGGGCAGATACGCAGTATTTT
TRBJ1-2 | - | TRBD1 | TRBV5-8 | CASSLNNRGTDYGYTF | TGTGCCAGCAGCTTGAATAACCGGGGGACAGACTATGGCTACACCTTC
TRBJ2-7 | - | TRBD1 | TRBV6-5 | CASSPTGGYTYEQYF | TGTGCCAGCAGCCCGACAGGGGGCTATACCTACGAGCAGTACTTC
TRBJ2-3 | - | - | TRBV7-9 | CASSAPYRVGDTQYF | TGTGCCAGCAGCGCTCCCTACAGGGTTGGGGATACGCAGTATTTT
TRBJ1-3 | - | TRBD1 | TRBV28 | CASSQPGQAGNTIYF | TGTGCCAGCAGCCAACCAGGACAGGCTGGAAACACCATATATTTT
TRBJ1-6 | - | TRBD1 | TRBV27 | CASSYRTGGGNSPLHF | TGTGCCAGCAGTTACCGGACAGGGGGCGGGAATTCACCCCTCCACTTT
TRBJ2-3 | - | - | TRBV11-2 | CASRPPGGTDTQYF | TGTGCCAGCAGACCACCCGGGGGCACAGATACGCAGTATTTT
TRBJ2-1 | - | TRBD2 | TRBV19 | CASSTPLRGVPYNEQFF | TGTGCCAGTAGTACCCCTTTACGGGGGGTCCCCTACAATGAGCAGTTCTTC
TRBJ1-6 | few | - | TRBV19 | CATLAGSGSPLHF | TGTGCCACCCTGGCGGGGTCGGGGTCACCCCTCCACTTT
TRBJ1-4 | - | TRBD1 | TRBV25-1 | CASSEWTGDEKLFF | TGTGCCAGCAGTGAATGGACAGGGGACGAAAAACTGTTTTTT
TRBJ2-7 | once | TRBD1 | TRBV27 | CASSAGTGGAGEQYF | TGTGCCAGCAGTGCTGGTACAGGGGGCGCAGGCGAGCAGTACTTC
TRBJ2-2 | few | TRBD2 | TRBV15 | CATSRTSSGELFF | TGTGCCACCAGCAGGACTAGCTCCGGGGAGCTGTTTTTT
TRBJ2-2 | - | TRBD1 | TRBV19 | CASRRQGNTGELFF | TGTGCCAGTAGAAGACAGGGGAACACCGGGGAGCTGTTTTTT
TRBJ2-1 | - | TRBD2 | TRBV25-1 | CASILTSSGGGYNEQFF | TGTGCCAGCATCCTAACCAGCAGCGGGGGGGGATACAATGAGCAGTTCTTC
TRBJ2-3 | - | TRBD2 | TRBV19 | CASSHGTSGRVDTQYF | TGTGCCAGTAGCCATGGGACTAGCGGGAGGGTAGATACGCAGTATTTT
TRBJ2-7 | - | - | TRBV27 | CASSLTGYEQYF | TGTGCCAGCAGTCTTACAGGGTACGAGCAGTACTTC
TRBJ2-7 | - | - | TRBV11-2 | CASSPGSIPLYEQYF | TGTGCCAGCTCGCCAGGGTCGATTCCGCTCTACGAGCAGTACTTC
TRBJ2-7 | - | - | TRBV5-1 | CASSQGGPSGQYF | TGCGCCAGCAGCCAGGGGGGACCCTCAGGGCAGTACTTC
TRBJ1-2 | once | - | TRBV9 | CASSVGYRVSGYTF | TGTGCCAGCAGCGTAGGGTATCGGGTCAGTGGCTACACCTTC
TRBJ1-1 | - | TRBD1 | TRBV5-1 | CASAPGQGPTEAFF | TGCGCCAGCGCGCCGGGACAGGGACCAACTGAAGCTTTCTTT
TRBJ1-3 | - | - | TRBV9 | CASSLLQEGNTIYF | TGTGCCAGCAGCCTACTACAGGAGGGAAACACCATATATTTT
TRBJ2-7 | - | TRBD1 | TRBV6-5 | CASSRTGDSYEQYF | TGTGCCAGCAGCCGGACAGGGGATTCCTACGAGCAGTACTTC
TRBJ1-2 | - | TRBD1 | TRBV5-6 | CASSLIGTAYGYTF | TGTGCCAGCAGCTTGATAGGGACAGCCTATGGCTACACCTTC
TRBJ1-1 | once | - | TRBV6-5 | CASIPGVGETEAFF | TGTGCCAGCATTCCAGGAGTTGGGGAGACTGAAGCTTTCTTT
TRBJ2-2 | - | - | TRBV9 | CASSVGDISTGELFF | TGTGCCAGCAGCGTAGGCGACATCTCCACCGGGGAGCTGTTTTTT
TRBJ1-2 | few | - | TRBV9 | CASSVEAGNYGYTF | TGTGCCAGCAGCGTAGAGGCAGGGAACTATGGCTACACCTTC
TRBJ2-3 | - | TRBD1 | TRBV19 | CASTEGTGALISTDTQYF | TGTGCCAGTACCGAAGGGACAGGGGCCCTAATAAGCACAGATACGCAGTATTTT
TRBJ1-5 | - | TRBD1 | TRBV7-2 | CASSLDRGQPQHF | TGTGCCAGCAGCTTAGACAGGGGTCAGCCCCAGCATTTT